These 9 T cell receptor beta chains were all obtained from the same sample, sequenced in a study of T-cell memory formation after mild COVID-19. TCRdb called the 5' RACE reads again in MiXCR, with one record for every CDR3 protein. Of about 430,000 distinct CDR3 sequences in the sample, more than 20% were seen once. The material sequenced was PBMCs or a T cell subset sorted from them (not recorded which). These receptors all come from an adult woman who had mild COVID-19 (a few samples of this study predate the infection). Cell type and time point are not known.

This clonotype was seen a handful of times. V and J are TRBV6-6 and TRBJ2-2; TRBD2 is a possible D gene (5 bases). Germline CDR1 and CDR2: MNHNY and SVGAGI (reference sequence). This CDR3 is 15 amino acids long. V was clipped by 2 bases and J by 4 bases, with 11 bases between them. DNA of the CDR3: TGTGCCAGCAGTTACGGGCGGGCGGGCACCGGGGAGCTGTTTTTT. Residues: CASSYGRAGTGELFF.

This clonotype was counted a few times. The V call is TRBV12-3 or TRBV12-4, the J call TRBJ1-3; possibly TRBD1 for D (5 bases). Deletions cut 7 bases from V and 2 bases from J, with 18 bases between. There are 16 residues in the CDR3. CDR3 in DNA: TGTGCCAGCAACCCTACTAAAGACAGAGCTGGAAACACCATATATTTT. Residues: CASNPTKDRAGNTIYF.

The chain recombines TRBV10-3 with TRBJ2-3; D unresolved. The V gene lost 10 bases and the J gene lost 5 bases, with 19 bases spanning the gap. From germline, CDR1 is ENHRY and CDR2 SYGVKD. The CDR3 has 14 amino acids. The CDR3 DNA is TGTGCCACCATGGCAGGTCAAGGCAGAGATACGCAGTATTTT. Its protein is CATMAGQGRDTQYF.

This clonotype has a count of ten or more. CDR3 nucleotides: TGTGCCAGCAGTCCCCGGACTGAAGCTTTCTTT. Translated: CASSPRTEAFF. This chain connects TRBV12-3 or TRBV12-4 to TRBJ1-1, with unresolved D. V lost 5 bases, J lost 5 bases, and 6 bases lay in between. The CDR3 has 11 residues.

This clonotype was counted a few times. The chain employs TRBV4-1 and TRBJ1-5, with D possibly being TRBD1 (5 bases). CDR1 is MGHRA, CDR2 YSYEKL, per germline. The V end lost 4 bases, the J end lost 7 bases, and 20 bases lay between the germline ends. The CDR3 length is 16 residues. CDR3 amino acids: CASSPPGRAPGQPQHF. In DNA, the CDR3 is TGCGCCAGCAGCCCCCCTGGACGGGCCCCAGGGCAGCCCCAGCATTTT.

The V and J genes are TRBV15 and TRBJ1-5; D remains unclear. From germline, CDR1 is LNHNV and CDR2 YYDKDF (reference sequence). V shed 4 bases and J shed 5 bases, with 9 bases lying between them. This CDR3 region has 13 residues. The CDR3 loop reads CATSKDPHQPQHF. The CDR3 bases are TGTGCCACCAGCAAGGACCCCCATCAGCCCCAGCATTTT.

This clonotype was seen a few times. The J gene is TRBJ2-4, the V gene TRBV3-1; TRBD1 is a possible D gene (5 bases). Trimming took 0 bases from V and 6 from J, leaving 12 bases between them. Germline V gene lookup returns CDR1 LGHDT and CDR2 YNNKEL (reference sequence). This CDR3 is 15 amino acids long. CDR3 nucleotide sequence: TGTGCCAGCAGCCAAGATAGATGGGGCCTAAACATTCAGTACTTC. It translates to CASSQDRWGLNIQYF.

There are many counts of this clonotype. The CDR3 DNA reads TGTGCCAGCAGCACTGGACTAGTGGGAGATACGCAGTATTTT. Translation: CASSTGLVGDTQYF. The chain recombines TRBV7-2 with TRBJ2-3, with 7 bases aligning to TRBD2. Trimming removed 5 bases from V and 5 bases from J; junction bases left unmatched: 7. CDR1 SGHTA and CDR2 FQGNSA come from the germline V gene. The CDR3 spans 14 residues.

This clonotype was observed a few times. The chain links TRBV11-2 to TRBJ2-5; the D gene is possibly TRBD1 (6 bases). V lost 1 base to trimming and J lost 4 bases, with 19 bases between them. The CDR3 sequence is 17 residues long. From germline, CDR1 is SGHAT and CDR2 FQNNGV. The CDR3: CASSLVPGQTGIETQYF. The CDR3 bases are TGTGCCAGCAGCTTAGTACCGGGACAAACCGGGATAGAGACCCAGTACTTC.